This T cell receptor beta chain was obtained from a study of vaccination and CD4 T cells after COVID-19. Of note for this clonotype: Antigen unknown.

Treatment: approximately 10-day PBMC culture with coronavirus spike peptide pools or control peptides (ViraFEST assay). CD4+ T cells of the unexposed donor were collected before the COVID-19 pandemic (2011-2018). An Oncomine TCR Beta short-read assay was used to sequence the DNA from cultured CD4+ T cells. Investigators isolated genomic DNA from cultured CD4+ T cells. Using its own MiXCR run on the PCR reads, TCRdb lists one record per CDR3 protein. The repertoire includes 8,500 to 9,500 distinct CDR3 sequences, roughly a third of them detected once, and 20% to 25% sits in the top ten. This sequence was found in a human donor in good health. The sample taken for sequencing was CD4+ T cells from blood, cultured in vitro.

CDR3 in amino acids: CASSSGELFF. In nucleotides, the CDR3 is TGTGCCAGCAGCTCCGGGGAGCTGTTTTTT. V and J are TRBV11-2 and TRBJ2-2; D is ambiguous. CDR1 and CDR2 (germline): SGHAT, FQNNGV. The CDR3 contains 10 residues. The germline V and J ends were trimmed by 4 bases and 6 bases, with 0 bases remaining between them. The full variable domain, with the rest looked up from reference TRBV11-2 and TRBJ2-2, is EAGVAQSPRYKIIEKRQSVAFWCNPISGHATLYWYQQILGQGPKLLIQFQNNGVVDDSQLPKDRFSAERLKGVDSTLKIQPAKLEDSAVYLCASSSGELFFGEGSRLTVL.